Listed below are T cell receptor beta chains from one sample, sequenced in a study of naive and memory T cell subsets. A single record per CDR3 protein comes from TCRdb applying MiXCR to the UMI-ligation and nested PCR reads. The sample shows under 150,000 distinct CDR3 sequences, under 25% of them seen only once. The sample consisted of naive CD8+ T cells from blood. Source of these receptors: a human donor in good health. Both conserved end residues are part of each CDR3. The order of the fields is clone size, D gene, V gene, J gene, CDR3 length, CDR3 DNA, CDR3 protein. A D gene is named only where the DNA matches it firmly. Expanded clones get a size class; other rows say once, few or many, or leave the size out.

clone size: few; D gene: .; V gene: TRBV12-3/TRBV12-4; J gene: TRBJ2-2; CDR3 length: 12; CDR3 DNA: TGTGCCAGCGACAGGAACACCGGGGAGCTGTTTTTT; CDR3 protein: CASDRNTGELFF
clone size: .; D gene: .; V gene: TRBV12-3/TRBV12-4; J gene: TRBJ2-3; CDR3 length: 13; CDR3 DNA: TGTGCCAGCAGTTTAGACAGGGTAAATACGCAGTATTTT; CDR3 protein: CASSLDRVNTQYF
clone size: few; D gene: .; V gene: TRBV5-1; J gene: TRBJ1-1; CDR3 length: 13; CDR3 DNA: TGCGCCAGCAGGGCTCCCGTCGAATCCGAAGCTTTCTTT; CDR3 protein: CASRAPVESEAFF
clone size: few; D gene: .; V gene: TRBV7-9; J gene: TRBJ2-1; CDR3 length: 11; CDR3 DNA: TGTGCCAGCACCACTCTAGATGAGCAGTTCTTC; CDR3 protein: CASTTLDEQFF
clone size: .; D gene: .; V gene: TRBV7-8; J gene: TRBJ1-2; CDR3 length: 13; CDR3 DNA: TGTGCCAGCAGCTTAGGGAGTGGAAATGGCTACACCTTC; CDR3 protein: CASSLGSGNGYTF
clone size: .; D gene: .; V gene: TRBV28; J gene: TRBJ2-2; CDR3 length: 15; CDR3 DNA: TGTGCCAGCAGTTTAGAGTTGGGTAATGCCGGGGAGCTGTTTTTT; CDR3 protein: CASSLELGNAGELFF
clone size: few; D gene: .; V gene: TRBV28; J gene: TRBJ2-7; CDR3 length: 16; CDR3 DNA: TGTGCCAGCAGTTTGGACTTTTTTAGTGTTTCCTACGAGCAGTACTTC; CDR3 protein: CASSLDFFSVSYEQYF
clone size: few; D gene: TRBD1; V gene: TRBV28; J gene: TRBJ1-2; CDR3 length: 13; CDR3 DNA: TGTGCCAGCAGTTCCGGGACAGCCTATGGCTACACCTTC; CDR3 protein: CASSSGTAYGYTF
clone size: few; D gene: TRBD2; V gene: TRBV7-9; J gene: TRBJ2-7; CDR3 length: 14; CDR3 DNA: TGTGCCAGCAGCTCCGGCGGGAGTGGGTACGAGCAGTACTTC; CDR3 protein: CASSSGGSGYEQYF
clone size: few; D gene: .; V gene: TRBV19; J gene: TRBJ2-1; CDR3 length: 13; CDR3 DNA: TGTGCCAGTAGCCCGGTTGGGGTGTCGGGCACGTTCTTC; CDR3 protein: CASSPVGVSGTFF
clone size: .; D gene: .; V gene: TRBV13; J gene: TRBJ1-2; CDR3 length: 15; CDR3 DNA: TGTGCCAGCAGCTCAGCCGACGCGGGGTCGGAAGGCTACACCTTC; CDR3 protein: CASSSADAGSEGYTF
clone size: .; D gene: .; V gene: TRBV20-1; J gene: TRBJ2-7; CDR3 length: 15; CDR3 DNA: TGCAGTGCTCCCCAGGGCGGGACTGGGGCCTACGAGCAGTACTTC; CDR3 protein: CSAPQGGTGAYEQYF
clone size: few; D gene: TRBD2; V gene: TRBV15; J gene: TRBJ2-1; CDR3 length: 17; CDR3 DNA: TGTGCCACCAGCGAATCGCCAGCGGGAAGCTCCTACAATGAGCAGTTCTTC; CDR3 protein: CATSESPAGSSYNEQFF
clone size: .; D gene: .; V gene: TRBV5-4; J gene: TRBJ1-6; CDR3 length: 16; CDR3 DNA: TGTGCCAGCAGCTTGGCTGACAGCTCCTATAATTCACCCCTCCACTTT; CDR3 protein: CASSLADSSYNSPLHF
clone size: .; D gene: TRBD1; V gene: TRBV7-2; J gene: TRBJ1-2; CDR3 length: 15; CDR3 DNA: TGTGCCAGCAGCCAACCCGTCCAGGGGGACTATGGCTACACCTTC; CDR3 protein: CASSQPVQGDYGYTF
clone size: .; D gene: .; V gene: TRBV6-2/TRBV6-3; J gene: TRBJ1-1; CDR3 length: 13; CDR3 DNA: TGTGCCATCAAGCAAAGCGAAGTGGCTGAAGCTTTCTTT; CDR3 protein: CAIKQSEVAEAFF
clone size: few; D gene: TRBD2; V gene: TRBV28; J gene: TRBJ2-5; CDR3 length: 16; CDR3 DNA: TGTGCCAGCAGCCCTGGGGAGACTAGCGATAGAGAGACCCAGTACTTC; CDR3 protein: CASSPGETSDRETQYF
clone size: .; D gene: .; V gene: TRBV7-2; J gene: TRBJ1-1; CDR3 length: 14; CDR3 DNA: TGTGCCAGCAGAACAGGAGTTATGGGCACTGAAGCTTTCTTT; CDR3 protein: CASRTGVMGTEAFF
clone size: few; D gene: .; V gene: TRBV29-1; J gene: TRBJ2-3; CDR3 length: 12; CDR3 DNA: TGCAGCGTTGAAGGGCAGGGCGCTACGCAGTATTTT; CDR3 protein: CSVEGQGATQYF
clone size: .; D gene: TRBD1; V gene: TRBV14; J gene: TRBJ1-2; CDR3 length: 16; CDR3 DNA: TGTGCCAGCAGCCATCCCGGGACAGGGGGTTTCTATGGCTACACCTTC; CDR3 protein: CASSHPGTGGFYGYTF
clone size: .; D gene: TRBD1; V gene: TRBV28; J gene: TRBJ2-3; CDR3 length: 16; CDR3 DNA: TGTGCCAGCAGTCTTGGGGCAGGGGGCGGAATGGATACGCAGTATTTT; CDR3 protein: CASSLGAGGGMDTQYF
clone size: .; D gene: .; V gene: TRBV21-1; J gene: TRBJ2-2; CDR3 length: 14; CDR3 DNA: TGTGCCGGGCCGGCTAGCGGGATTCACGGGGAGCTGTTTTTT; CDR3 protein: CAGPASGIHGELFF
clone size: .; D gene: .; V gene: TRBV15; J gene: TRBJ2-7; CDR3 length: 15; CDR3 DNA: TGTGCCACCAGCAGAGATCTTGTCTACAACTACGAGCAGTACTTC; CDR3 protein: CATSRDLVYNYEQYF